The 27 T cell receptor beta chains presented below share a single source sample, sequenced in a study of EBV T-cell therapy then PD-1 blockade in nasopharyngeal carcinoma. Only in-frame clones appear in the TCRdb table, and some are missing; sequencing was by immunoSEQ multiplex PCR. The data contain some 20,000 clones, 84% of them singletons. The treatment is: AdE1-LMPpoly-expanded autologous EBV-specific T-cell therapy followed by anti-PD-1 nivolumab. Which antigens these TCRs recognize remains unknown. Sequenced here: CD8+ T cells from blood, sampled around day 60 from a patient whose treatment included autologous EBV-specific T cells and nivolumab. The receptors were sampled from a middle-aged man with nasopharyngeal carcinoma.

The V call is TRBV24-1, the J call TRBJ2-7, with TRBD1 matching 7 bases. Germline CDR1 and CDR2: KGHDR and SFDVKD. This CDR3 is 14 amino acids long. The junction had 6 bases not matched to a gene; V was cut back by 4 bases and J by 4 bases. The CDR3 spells CATSETGFGYEQYF. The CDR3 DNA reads TGTGCCACCAGTGAGACAGGGTTTGGGTACGAGCAGTACTTC.

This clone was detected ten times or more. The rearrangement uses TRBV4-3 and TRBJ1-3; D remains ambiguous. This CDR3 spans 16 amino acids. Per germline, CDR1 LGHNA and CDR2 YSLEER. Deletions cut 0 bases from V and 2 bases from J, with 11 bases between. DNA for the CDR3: TGCGCCAGCAGCCAAGAAAGTAGGCTTACTGGAAACACCATATATTTT. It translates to CASSQESRLTGNTIYF.

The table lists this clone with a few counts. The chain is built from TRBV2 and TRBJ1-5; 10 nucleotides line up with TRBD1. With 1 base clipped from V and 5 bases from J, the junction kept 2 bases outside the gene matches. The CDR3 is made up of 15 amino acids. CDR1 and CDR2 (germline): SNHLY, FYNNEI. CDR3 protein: CASSEGQGAYQPQHF. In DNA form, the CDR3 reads TGTGCCAGCAGTGAAGGACAGGGGGCGTATCAGCCCCAGCATTTT.

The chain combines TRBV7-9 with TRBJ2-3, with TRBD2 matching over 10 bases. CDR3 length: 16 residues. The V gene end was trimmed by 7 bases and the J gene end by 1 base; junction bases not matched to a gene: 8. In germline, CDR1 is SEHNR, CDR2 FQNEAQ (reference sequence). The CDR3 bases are TGTGCCAGCATCCTGACCGGACTAGCGGGCACAGATACGCAGTATTTT. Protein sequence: CASILTGLAGTDTQYF. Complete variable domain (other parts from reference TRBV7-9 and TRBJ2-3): DTGVSQNPRHKITKRGQNVTFRCDPISEHNRLYWYRQTLGQGPEFLTYFQNEAQLEKSRLLSDRFSAERPKGSFSTLEIQRTEQGDSAMYLCASILTGLAGTDTQYFGPGTRLTVL.

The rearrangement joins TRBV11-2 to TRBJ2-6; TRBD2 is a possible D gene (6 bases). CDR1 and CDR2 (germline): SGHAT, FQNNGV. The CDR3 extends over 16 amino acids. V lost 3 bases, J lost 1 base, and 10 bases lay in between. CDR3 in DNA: TGTGCCAGCAGCTTTGGGGCGGGGTCTGGGGCCAACGTCCTGACTTTC. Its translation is CASSFGAGSGANVLTF.

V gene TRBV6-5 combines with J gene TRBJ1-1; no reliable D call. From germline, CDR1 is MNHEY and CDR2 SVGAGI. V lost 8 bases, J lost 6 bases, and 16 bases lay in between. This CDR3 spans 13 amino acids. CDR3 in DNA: TGTGCCAGCGCAAGTTGGGCAGACCCTGAAGCTTTCTTT. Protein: CASASWADPEAFF.

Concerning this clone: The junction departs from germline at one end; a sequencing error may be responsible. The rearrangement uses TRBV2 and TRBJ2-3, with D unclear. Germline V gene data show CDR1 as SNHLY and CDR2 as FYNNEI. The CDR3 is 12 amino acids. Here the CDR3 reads CASIETTDTQYF. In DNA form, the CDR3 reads TGTGCCAGCATTGAAACGACAGATACGCAGTATTTT.

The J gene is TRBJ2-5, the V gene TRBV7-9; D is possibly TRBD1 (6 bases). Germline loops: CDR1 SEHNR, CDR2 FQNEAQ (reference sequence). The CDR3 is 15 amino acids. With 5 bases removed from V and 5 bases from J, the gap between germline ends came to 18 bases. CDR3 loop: CASSPPGHDRETQYF. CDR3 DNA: TGTGCCAGCAGCCCCCCGGGACACGATCGTGAGACCCAGTACTTC.

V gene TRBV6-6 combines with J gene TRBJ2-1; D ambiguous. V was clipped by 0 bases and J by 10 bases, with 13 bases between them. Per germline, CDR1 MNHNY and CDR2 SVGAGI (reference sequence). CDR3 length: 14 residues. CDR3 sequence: CASSYSRLQREQFF. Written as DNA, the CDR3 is TGTGCCAGCAGTTACTCGAGGCTACAAAGGGAGCAGTTCTTC.

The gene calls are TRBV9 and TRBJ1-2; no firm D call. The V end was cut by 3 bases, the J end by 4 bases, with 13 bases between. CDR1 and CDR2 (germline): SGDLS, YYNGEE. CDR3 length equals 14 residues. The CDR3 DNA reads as TGTGCCAGCAGCGGCGGGTCCCTAAGCTATGGCTACACCTTC. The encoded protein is CASSGGSLSYGYTF.

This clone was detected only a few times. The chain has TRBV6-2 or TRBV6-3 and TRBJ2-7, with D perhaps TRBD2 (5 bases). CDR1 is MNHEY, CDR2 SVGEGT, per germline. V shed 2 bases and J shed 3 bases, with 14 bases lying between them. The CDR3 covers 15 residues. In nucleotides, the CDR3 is TGTGCCAGCAGTTACCTGGACTCCATCGGCTACGAGCAGTACTTC. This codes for CASSYLDSIGYEQYF.

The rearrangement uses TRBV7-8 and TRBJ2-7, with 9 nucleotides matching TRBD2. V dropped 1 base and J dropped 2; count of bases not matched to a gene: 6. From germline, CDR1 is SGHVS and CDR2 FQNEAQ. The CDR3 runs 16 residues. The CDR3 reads CASSLVRGGAAYEQYF. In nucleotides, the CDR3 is TGTGCCAGCAGCTTAGTGCGGGGGGGGGCCGCCTACGAGCAGTACTTC.

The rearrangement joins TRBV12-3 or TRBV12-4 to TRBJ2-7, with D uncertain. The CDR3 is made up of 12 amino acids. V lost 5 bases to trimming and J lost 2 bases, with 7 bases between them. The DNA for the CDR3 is TGTGCCAGCAGTCCTTACGCCTACGAGCAGTACTTC. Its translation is CASSPYAYEQYF.

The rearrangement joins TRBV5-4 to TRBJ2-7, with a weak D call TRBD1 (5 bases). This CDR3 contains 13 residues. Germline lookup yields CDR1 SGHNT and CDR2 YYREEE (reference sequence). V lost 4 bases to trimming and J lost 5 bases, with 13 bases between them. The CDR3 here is CASSLGHAHEQYF. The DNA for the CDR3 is TGTGCCAGCAGCCTAGGACATGCCCACGAGCAGTACTTC.

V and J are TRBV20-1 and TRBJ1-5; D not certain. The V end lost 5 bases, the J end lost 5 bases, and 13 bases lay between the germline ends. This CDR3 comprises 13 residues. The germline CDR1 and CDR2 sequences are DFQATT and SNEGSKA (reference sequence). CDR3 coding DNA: TGCAGTGCTGGTGATAACTACGATCAGCCCCAGCATTTT. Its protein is CSAGDNYDQPQHF.

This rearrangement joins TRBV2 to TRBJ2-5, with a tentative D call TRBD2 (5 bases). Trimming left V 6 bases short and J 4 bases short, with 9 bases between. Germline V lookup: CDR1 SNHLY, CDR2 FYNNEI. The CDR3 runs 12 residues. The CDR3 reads CASRVAGETQYF. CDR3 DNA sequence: TGTGCCAGCAGGGTCGCGGGAGAGACCCAGTACTTC.

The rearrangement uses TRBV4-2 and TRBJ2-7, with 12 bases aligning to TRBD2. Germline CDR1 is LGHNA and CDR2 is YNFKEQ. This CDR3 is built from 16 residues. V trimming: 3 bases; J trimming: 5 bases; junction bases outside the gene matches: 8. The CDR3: CASSHEASGGVDEQYF. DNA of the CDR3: TGTGCCAGCAGCCATGAAGCTAGCGGGGGGGTTGACGAGCAGTACTTC.

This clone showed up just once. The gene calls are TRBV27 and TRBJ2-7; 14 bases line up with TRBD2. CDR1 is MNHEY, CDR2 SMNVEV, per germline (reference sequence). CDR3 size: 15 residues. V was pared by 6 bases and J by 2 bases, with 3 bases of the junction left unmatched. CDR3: CASSPGLAGAYEQYF. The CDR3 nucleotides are TGTGCCAGCAGCCCGGGACTAGCGGGGGCCTACGAGCAGTACTTC.

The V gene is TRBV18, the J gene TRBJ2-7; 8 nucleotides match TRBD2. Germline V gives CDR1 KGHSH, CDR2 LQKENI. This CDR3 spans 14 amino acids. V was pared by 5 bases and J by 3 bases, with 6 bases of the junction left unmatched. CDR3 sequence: CASSSGLEIYEQYF. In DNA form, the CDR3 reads TGTGCCAGCTCATCGGGACTAGAAATCTACGAGCAGTACTTC.

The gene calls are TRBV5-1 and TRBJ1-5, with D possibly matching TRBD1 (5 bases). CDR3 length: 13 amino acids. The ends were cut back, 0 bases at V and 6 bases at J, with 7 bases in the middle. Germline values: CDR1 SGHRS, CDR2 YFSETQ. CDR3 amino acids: CASSLGGTQPQHF. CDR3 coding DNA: TGCGCCAGCAGCTTGGGGGGGACTCAGCCCCAGCATTTT. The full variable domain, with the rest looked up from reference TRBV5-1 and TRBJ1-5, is KAGVTQTPRYLIKTRGQQVTLSCSPISGHRSVSWYQQTPGQGLQFLFEYFSETQRNKGNFPGRFSGRQFSNSRSEMNVSTLELGDSALYLCASSLGGTQPQHFGDGTRLSIL.

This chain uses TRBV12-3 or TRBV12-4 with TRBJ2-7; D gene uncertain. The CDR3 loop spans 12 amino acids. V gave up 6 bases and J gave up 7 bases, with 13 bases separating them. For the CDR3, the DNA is TGTGCCAGCAGCCACTGGGTTGGGGAGCAGTACTTC. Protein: CASSHWVGEQYF.

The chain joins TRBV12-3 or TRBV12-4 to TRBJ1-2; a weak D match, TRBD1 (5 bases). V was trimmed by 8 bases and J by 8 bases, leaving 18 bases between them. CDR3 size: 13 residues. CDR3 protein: CASPRGGDRGYTF. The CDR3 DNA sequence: TGTGCCAGCCCCCGGGGGGGAGACCGCGGCTACACCTTC.

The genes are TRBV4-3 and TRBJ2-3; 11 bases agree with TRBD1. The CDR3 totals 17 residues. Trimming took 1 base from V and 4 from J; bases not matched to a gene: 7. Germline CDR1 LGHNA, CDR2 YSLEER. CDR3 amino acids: CASSQAEWTGGADTQYF. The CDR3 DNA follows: TGCGCCAGCAGCCAAGCGGAATGGACAGGGGGCGCAGATACGCAGTATTTT.

The CDR3 DNA reads as TGCGCCAGCAGCCAAGTGTTACGGGACACTGAAGCTTTCTTT. Its protein is CASSQVLRDTEAFF. The chain combines TRBV4-1 with TRBJ1-1; unclear D gene. V lost 1 base and J 3 bases, leaving 9 bases between the germline ends. CDR1 and CDR2 (germline): MGHRA, YSYEKL. The CDR3 has 14 amino acids.

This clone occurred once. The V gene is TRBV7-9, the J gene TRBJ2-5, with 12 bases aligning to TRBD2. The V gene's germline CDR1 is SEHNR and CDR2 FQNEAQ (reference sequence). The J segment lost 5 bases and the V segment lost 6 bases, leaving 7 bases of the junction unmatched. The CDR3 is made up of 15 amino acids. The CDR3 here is CASRGLAGSRETQYF. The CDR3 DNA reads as TGTGCCAGCAGAGGACTAGCGGGGTCTCGGGAGACCCAGTACTTC.

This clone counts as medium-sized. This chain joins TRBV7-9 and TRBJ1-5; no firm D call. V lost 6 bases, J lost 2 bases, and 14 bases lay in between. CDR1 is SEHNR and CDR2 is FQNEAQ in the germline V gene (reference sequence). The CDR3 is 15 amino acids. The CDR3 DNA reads TGTGCCAGCAGTCCCACTTCGGCCGGCAATCAGCCCCAGCATTTT. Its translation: CASSPTSAGNQPQHF.

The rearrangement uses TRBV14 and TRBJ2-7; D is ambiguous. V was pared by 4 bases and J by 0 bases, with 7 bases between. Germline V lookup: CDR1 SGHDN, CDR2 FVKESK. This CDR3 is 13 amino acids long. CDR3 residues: CASSPWGSYEQYF. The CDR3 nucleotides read TGTGCCAGCAGCCCCTGGGGCTCCTACGAGCAGTACTTC. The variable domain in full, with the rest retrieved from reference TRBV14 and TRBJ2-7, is EAGVTQFPSHSVIEKGQTVTLRCDPISGHDNLYWYRRVMGKEIKFLLHFVKESKQDESGMPNNRFLAERTGGTYSTLKVQPAELEDSGVYFCASSPWGSYEQYFGPGTRLTVT.